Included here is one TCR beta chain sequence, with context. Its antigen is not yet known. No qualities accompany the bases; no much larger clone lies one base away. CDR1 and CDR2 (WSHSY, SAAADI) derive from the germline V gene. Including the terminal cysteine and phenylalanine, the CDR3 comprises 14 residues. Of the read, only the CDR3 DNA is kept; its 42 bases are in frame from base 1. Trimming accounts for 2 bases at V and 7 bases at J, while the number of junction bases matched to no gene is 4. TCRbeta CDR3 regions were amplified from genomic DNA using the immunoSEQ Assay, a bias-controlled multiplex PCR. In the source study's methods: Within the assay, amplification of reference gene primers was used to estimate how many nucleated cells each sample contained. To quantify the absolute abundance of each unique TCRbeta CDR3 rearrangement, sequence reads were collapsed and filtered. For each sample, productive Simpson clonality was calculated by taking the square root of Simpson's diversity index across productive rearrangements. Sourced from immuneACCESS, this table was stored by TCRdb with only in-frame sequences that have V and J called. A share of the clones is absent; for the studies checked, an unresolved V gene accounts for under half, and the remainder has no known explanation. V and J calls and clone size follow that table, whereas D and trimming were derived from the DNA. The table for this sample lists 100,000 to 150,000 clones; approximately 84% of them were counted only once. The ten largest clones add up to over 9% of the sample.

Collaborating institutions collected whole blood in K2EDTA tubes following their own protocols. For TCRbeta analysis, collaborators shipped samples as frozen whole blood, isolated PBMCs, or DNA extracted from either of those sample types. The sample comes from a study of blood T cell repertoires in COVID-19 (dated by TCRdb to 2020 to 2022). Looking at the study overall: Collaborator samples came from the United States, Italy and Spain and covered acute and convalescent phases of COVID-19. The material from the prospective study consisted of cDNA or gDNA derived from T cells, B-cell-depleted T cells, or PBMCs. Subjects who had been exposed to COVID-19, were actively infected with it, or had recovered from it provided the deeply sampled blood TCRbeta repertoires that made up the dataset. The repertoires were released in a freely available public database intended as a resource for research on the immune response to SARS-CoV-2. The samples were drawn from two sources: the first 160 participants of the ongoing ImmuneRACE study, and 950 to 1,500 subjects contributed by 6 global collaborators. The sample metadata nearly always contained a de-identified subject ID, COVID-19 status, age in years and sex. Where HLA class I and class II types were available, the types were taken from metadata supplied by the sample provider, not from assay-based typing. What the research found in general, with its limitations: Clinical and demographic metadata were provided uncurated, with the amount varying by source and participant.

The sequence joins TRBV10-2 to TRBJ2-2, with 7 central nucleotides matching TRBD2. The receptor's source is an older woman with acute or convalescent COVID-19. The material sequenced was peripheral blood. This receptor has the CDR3 CASSEEGGGGELFF. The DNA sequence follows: TGCGCCAGCAGTGAGGAGGGCGGGGGCGGGGAGCTGTTTTTT.